The 19 T cell receptor beta chains presented below share a single source sample, sequenced in a study of OX40 agonist ivuxolimab in advanced cancers. Method: immunoSEQ multiplex PCR; TCRdb's copy keeps in-frame clones and lacks some. In the table there are roughly 81,000 clones, 85% to 95% of which are singletons. The sequencing here drew on CD4+ or CD8+ T cells sorted from blood, taken in a trial of the OX40 agonist ivuxolimab. The receptors here all came from an adult with an advanced solid tumor such as melanoma, head and neck, liver or kidney cancer.

CDR3 sequence: CASSSKTGRIGEQYF. The CDR3 DNA is TGTGCCAGCAGCTCCAAGACAGGGCGGATAGGGGAGCAGTACTTC. The chain couples TRBV7-9 to TRBJ2-7; 7 bases match TRBD1. The CDR3 sequence is 15 residues long. CDR1 and CDR2 from the germline V gene are SEHNR and FQNEAQ (reference sequence). Germline trimming cut 4 bases from V and 7 bases from J; bases unmatched to any gene: 13.

This chain connects TRBV7-3 to TRBJ2-3; no clear D. This CDR3 has 15 residues. The V end was cut by 0 bases, the J end by 2 bases, with 9 bases between. The germline V gene encodes CDR1 SGHTA and CDR2 FQGTGA. The CDR3 nucleotides read TGTGCCAGCAGCTTAACGTCAGCGTACACAGATACGCAGTATTTT. This translates into CASSLTSAYTDTQYF.

The rearrangement uses TRBV7-6 and TRBJ2-5, with D tentatively TRBD1 or TRBD2 (7 bases each). CDR1 and CDR2 from the germline V gene are SGHVS and FNYEAQ. Trimming cost V 1 base and J 5 bases, with 17 bases left between them. CDR3 length: 16 residues. The CDR3: CASSLVARQGGETQYF. The CDR3 DNA reads TGTGCCAGCAGCTTAGTAGCCCGACAGGGAGGGGAGACCCAGTACTTC. Looking up the rest from reference TRBV7-6 and TRBJ2-5 gives the full variable domain: GAGVSQSPRYKVTKRGQDVALRCDPISGHVSLYWYRQALGQGPEFLTYFNYEAQQDKSGLPNDRFSAERPEGSISTLTIQRTEQRDSAMYRCASSLVARQGGETQYFGPGTRLLVL.

The V and J genes are TRBV14 and TRBJ1-5; 8 bases match TRBD1. Trimming at V came to 4 bases and at J to 2 bases, leaving 1 base not matched to a gene. The CDR3 contains 14 residues. CDR1 is SGHDN, CDR2 FVKESK, per germline. In DNA form, the CDR3 reads TGTGCCAGCAGCCTGGGACAGGGCAATCAGCCCCAGCATTTT. This gives the protein CASSLGQGNQPQHF. Full variable domain (rest looked up from reference TRBV14 and TRBJ1-5): EAGVTQFPSHSVIEKGQTVTLRCDPISGHDNLYWYRRVMGKEIKFLLHFVKESKQDESGMPNNRFLAERTGGTYSTLKVQPAELEDSGVYFCASSLGQGNQPQHFGDGTRLSIL.

The chain couples TRBV29-1 to TRBJ2-7; 7 bases align to TRBD2. V shed 3 bases, J shed 1 base, and the junction held 0 bases outside the gene matches. The CDR3 is made up of 12 amino acids. Germline lookup yields CDR1 SQVTM and CDR2 ANQGSEA. The CDR3 coding sequence is TGCAGCGTTGAGGGACTATCCTACGAGCAGTACTTC. It encodes CSVEGLSYEQYF.

This clone appeared once. The J gene is TRBJ1-5, the V gene TRBV5-1, with TRBD1 matching over 8 bases. Germline V CDR1 and CDR2: SGHRS, YFSETQ. V trimming: 4 bases; J trimming: 7 bases; junction bases outside the gene matches: 7. The CDR3 has 14 residues. In DNA, the CDR3 is TGCGCCAGCAGCCCAAACAGGGGGGGCCAGCCCCAGCATTTT. This translates into CASSPNRGGQPQHF.

This clone was picked up one time. The gene calls are TRBV13 and TRBJ2-1; 8 bases agree with TRBD1. The CDR3 covers 15 residues. Per the germline V gene, CDR1 is PRHDT and CDR2 is FYEKMQ (reference sequence). The trim removed 5 bases at V and 3 bases at J, leaving 6 bases unmatched. The CDR3 DNA reads as TGTGCCAGCAGCGTTGGACAGGGTATCTACAATGAGCAGTTCTTC. Protein sequence: CASSVGQGIYNEQFF.

The chain recombines TRBV6-1 with TRBJ1-4, with no clear D. The V gene's germline CDR1 is MNHNS and CDR2 SASEGT. The V gene lost 3 bases and the J gene lost 5 bases, with 7 bases spanning the gap. The CDR3 totals 13 residues. The CDR3 region has the DNA TGTGCCAGCAGTGACCAAATGAATGAAAAACTGTTTTTT. Its protein product is CASSDQMNEKLFF.

The chain employs TRBV6-6 and TRBJ2-1; maybe TRBD2 (5 bases). Trimming took off 6 bases at V and 7 bases at J, with 10 bases between the two ends. The CDR3 has 12 residues. Germline assignment: CDR1 MNHNY and CDR2 SVGAGI (reference sequence). DNA of the CDR3: TGTGCCAGCAGCCCGGTAGCGAATGAGCAGTTCTTC. Translating it yields CASSPVANEQFF.

This chain joins TRBV27 and TRBJ2-7; 7 positions match TRBD1. The CDR3 covers 13 residues. Germline CDR1 reads MNHEY; CDR2 reads SMNVEV (reference sequence). Trimming cost V 5 bases and J 3 bases; bases outside gene matches: 4. This CDR3 reads CASSPSGGYEQYF. CDR3 nucleotides: TGTGCCAGCAGTCCTTCAGGGGGCTACGAGCAGTACTTC.

The chain uses TRBV4-3 and TRBJ1-3; TRBD1 aligns across 9 bases. Germline assignment: CDR1 LGHNA and CDR2 YSLEER. The CDR3 has 15 residues. The J segment lost 4 bases and the V segment lost 0 bases, leaving 1 base of the junction unmatched. The CDR3 region is CASSQDGTGGNTIYF. The CDR3 DNA reads TGCGCCAGCAGCCAAGACGGGACAGGGGGAAACACCATATATTTT.

The chain carries TRBV5-1 and TRBJ2-3; D might be TRBD2 (6 bases). V was cut by 0 bases and J by 4 bases, with 9 bases left in between. CDR1 and CDR2 from the germline V gene are SGHRS and YFSETQ. CDR3 length equals 14 residues. CDR3 bases: TGCGCCAGCAGCTTGGCGGGAGCGGCAGATACGCAGTATTTT. This translates into CASSLAGAADTQYF.

The chain is built from TRBV30 and TRBJ2-7, with 13 bases identical to TRBD2. V gave up 8 bases and J gave up 0 bases; unmatched junction bases: 4. The germline V gene encodes CDR1 GTSNPN and CDR2 SVGIG (reference sequence). This CDR3 is 14 amino acids long. The CDR3 coding sequence is TGTGCCAGGGGACTAGCGGGGAACTCCTACGAGCAGTACTTC. Protein: CARGLAGNSYEQYF. Looking up the rest from reference TRBV30 and TRBJ2-7 gives the full variable domain: SQTIHQWPATLVQPVGSPLSLECTVEGTSNPNLYWYRQAAGRGLQLLFYSVGIGQISSEVPQNLSASRPQDRQFILSSKKLLLSDSGFYLCARGLAGNSYEQYFGPGTRLTVT.

The chain has TRBV7-3 and TRBJ1-1; 7 positions agree with TRBD1. CDR3 length: 14 residues. The J segment lost 7 bases and the V segment lost 0 bases, leaving 5 bases of the junction unmatched. Germline CDR1 is SGHTA and CDR2 is FQGTGA. The CDR3 coding sequence is TGTGCCAGCAGCTTAACGGGTGGGGACAGTGAAGCTTTCTTT. Amino acid sequence: CASSLTGGDSEAFF.

This clone was counted a single time. The chain couples TRBV11-2 to TRBJ2-7; 11 bases match TRBD2. In germline, CDR1 is SGHAT, CDR2 FQNNGV. With 7 bases clipped from V and 3 bases from J, the junction kept 8 bases outside the gene matches. The CDR3 spans 15 residues. The CDR3 DNA reads TGTGCCAGCACTTTATTTGGGACTAGCGGCTACGAGCAGTACTTC. Translating it yields CASTLFGTSGYEQYF.

Turning to this clone: Germline is not matched at one junction end, which may reflect a read error. The V call is TRBV11-2, the J call TRBJ2-1, with 9 bases that match TRBD2. CDR3 length equals 15 residues. Per germline, CDR1 SGHAT and CDR2 FQNNGV. The CDR3: CAGSSRLAEYNEQFF. The CDR3 region has the DNA TGTGCCGGCAGCTCTCGACTAGCGGAGTACAATGAGCAGTTCTTC.

The chain joins TRBV25-1 to TRBJ2-5, with D perhaps matching TRBD2 (6 bases). The CDR3 totals 15 residues. The V gene's germline CDR1 is MGHDK and CDR2 SYGVNS. V dropped 7 bases and J dropped 4 bases, with 19 bases sitting between them. CDR3 protein: CASKGGGSGGETQYF. The CDR3 DNA reads TGTGCCAGCAAAGGTGGGGGGAGTGGCGGAGAGACCCAGTACTTC.

CDR3 residues: CASSLEGQGAAEQYF. For the CDR3, the DNA is TGTGCCAGCAGCTTGGAAGGCCAGGGGGCGGCCGAGCAGTACTTC. The genes are TRBV5-4 and TRBJ2-7; 8 bases line up with TRBD1. The CDR3 sequence is 15 residues long. Trimming removed 0 bases from V and 6 bases from J; junction bases left unmatched: 8. CDR1 is SGHNT, CDR2 YYREEE, per germline (reference sequence).

This clone has just one count. The rearrangement links TRBV5-6 to TRBJ1-1; D not certain. Germline-derived CDR1 and CDR2 are SGHDT and YYEEEE. V shed 4 bases and J shed 10 bases, with 20 bases lying between them. The CDR3 consists of 14 residues. The CDR3 nucleotides are TGTGCCAGCAGCCCGATGGTGGAGGGCTGGGCAGCTTTCTTT. As protein: CASSPMVEGWAAFF. Using reference TRBV5-6 and TRBJ1-1 for the parts outside the CDR3, the full variable domain is DAGVTQSPTHLIKTRGQQVTLRCSPKSGHDTVSWYQQALGQGPQFIFQYYEEEERQRGNFPDRFSGHQFPNYSSELNVNALLLGDSALYLCASSPMVEGWAAFFGQGTRLTVV.